These 4 T cell receptor beta chains were sequenced from one sample in a study of memory CD4+ T cells and cytomegalovirus serostatus. TCRdb's table, derived via immunoSEQ multiplex PCR, lists solely in-frame clones and lacks some. The sample consists of 46,000 or so clones, 78% of them appearing once. Single viable CD3+CD4+CD8-CD45RO+ cells were sorted as the memory CD4+ T cells. The sample consisted of memory CD4+ T cells from blood. Receptors were obtained from an adult in good health and CMV-seronegative.

V gene TRBV30 combines with J gene TRBJ2-5, with D perhaps TRBD1 (5 bases). CDR3 length equals 13 residues. Germline assignment: CDR1 GTSNPN and CDR2 SVGIG (reference sequence). The V and J ends lost 0 bases and 5 bases respectively, with 10 bases between them. As DNA, the CDR3 is TGTGCCTGGAGTGTACGACAGAGGGAGACCCAGTACTTC. Its translation is CAWSVRQRETQYF.

The chain joins TRBV4-2 to TRBJ1-5; TRBD1 might be the D (6 bases). Trimming left V 1 base short and J 3 bases short, with 10 bases between. The length of the CDR3 is 15 residues. CDR1 LGHNA and CDR2 YNFKEQ come from the germline V gene. CDR3 DNA: TGTGCCAGCAGCCAAGTTGACAGGTCCAATCAGCCCCAGCATTTT. This gives the protein CASSQVDRSNQPQHF.

The J gene is TRBJ2-1, the V gene TRBV11-3; 11 bases line up with TRBD1. After removal of 1 base from V and 0 bases from J, the junction contained 5 bases not matched to a gene. This CDR3 is built from 18 residues. Germline lookup yields CDR1 SGHNT and CDR2 YENEEA. This chain's CDR3 is CASSLGTGGKSSYNEQFF. CDR3 coding DNA: TGTGCCAGCAGCTTAGGGACAGGGGGCAAGAGCTCCTACAATGAGCAGTTCTTC.

This clone turned up a few times. The CDR3 reads CASSMGAMTGGVYTEAFF. The CDR3 bases are TGTGCCAGTAGTATGGGGGCTATGACAGGGGGCGTCTATACTGAAGCTTTCTTT. This chain uses TRBV19 with TRBJ1-1; 10 nucleotides agree with TRBD1. The germline gives CDR1 LNHDA, CDR2 SQIVND (reference sequence). J lost 5 bases, V lost 3 bases, and 15 bases had no gene match. This CDR3 region has 18 residues.